Sequencing of this T cell receptor (beta chain) was carried out in a study of T-cell memory formation after mild COVID-19. Overall study: TCR clustering was largely donor specific.

TCRdb used MiXCR to reprocess the 5' RACE reads, holding one entry per CDR3 protein. The data show about 440,000 distinct CDR3 sequences, with roughly 20% seen just once and roughly 8% held by the top ten. V lost 1 base and J 3 bases, leaving 12 bases between the germline ends. Germline V gene lookup returns CDR1 DFQATT and CDR2 SNEGSKA (reference sequence). CDR3 size: 14 residues. The chain joins TRBV20-1 to TRBJ2-5; D perhaps matches TRBD2 (5 bases). The sequence was obtained from an adult woman who had mild COVID-19 (a few samples of this study predate the infection). Cell type and time point are not known. The sequencing sample was made of PBMCs or a T cell subset sorted from them (not recorded which). This CDR3 reads CSARGPGRKETQYF. The CDR3 nucleotides are TGCAGTGCTAGAGGGCCGGGAAGGAAAGAGACCCAGTACTTC.